Listed here are 24 T cell receptor beta chains from one sample, sequenced in a study of long-term antiretroviral therapy in people with HIV. At survey level, the immunoSEQ assay was run in its v3.0 version. TCRdb keeps only in-frame clones here, not all; method: immunoSEQ multiplex PCR. The table shows roughly 17,000 clones, with roughly three quarters occurring only once. Source: unsorted PBMCs, taken 2.3 years after starting antiretroviral therapy. The receptors stem from a woman in her 40s with HIV.

The J gene is TRBJ2-5, the V gene TRBV5-1; no clear D gene. The CDR3 spans 14 residues. Germline V gene sequence: CDR1 SGHRS, CDR2 YFSETQ. V was pared by 0 bases and J by 7 bases, with 13 bases between. CDR3 residues: CASSLGTNFVTQYF. CDR3 DNA: TGCGCCAGCAGCTTGGGGACCAATTTTGTGACCCAGTACTTC.

The chain employs TRBV5-5 and TRBJ1-5; the D gene is possibly TRBD1 (6 bases). The CDR3 is 15 amino acids. Germline loops: CDR1 SGHKS, CDR2 YYEKEE (reference sequence). The V end was cut by 4 bases, the J end by 0 bases, with 11 bases between. CDR3 sequence: CASSGGGFSNQPQHF. DNA for the CDR3: TGTGCCAGCAGCGGAGGGGGTTTTAGCAATCAGCCCCAGCATTTT. Together with reference TRBV5-5 and TRBJ1-5, the CDR3 gives the full variable domain: DAGVTQSPTHLIKTRGQQVTLRCSPISGHKSVSWYQQVLGQGPQFIFQYYEKEERGRGNFPDRFSARQFPNYSSELNVNALLLGDSALYLCASSGGGFSNQPQHFGDGTRLSIL.

The CDR3 here is CASSLPGLAYEQYF. The DNA for the CDR3 is TGTGCCAGCAGCTTACCGGGCCTAGCCTACGAGCAGTACTTC. The chain has TRBV7-9 and TRBJ2-7; D is unclear. V lost 2 bases, J lost 2 bases, and 10 bases lay in between. In germline, CDR1 is SEHNR, CDR2 FQNEAQ (reference sequence). The length of the CDR3 is 14 residues.

The V call is TRBV5-1, the J call TRBJ2-1; the match to TRBD2 covers 9 bases. Germline CDR1 reads SGHRS; CDR2 reads YFSETQ. This CDR3 contains 15 residues. V was pared by 4 bases and J by 6 bases, with 8 bases of the junction left unmatched. The CDR3 here is CASSEGLALFNEQFF. The DNA for the CDR3 is TGCGCCAGCAGCGAGGGACTAGCCCTTTTCAATGAGCAGTTCTTC.

CDR3 in amino acids: CASSFKVTSGEQYF. The DNA for the CDR3 is TGTGCCAGCAGCTTTAAGGTGACTAGCGGCGAGCAGTACTTC. V usage is TRBV6-6 and J usage is TRBJ2-7; 9 bases are a match to TRBD2. Germline CDR1 reads MNHNY; CDR2 reads SVGAGI (reference sequence). The CDR3 contains 14 residues. Trimming at V came to 6 bases and at J to 6 bases, leaving 9 bases not matched to a gene.

The gene calls are TRBV6-1 and TRBJ2-1; D possibly corresponds to TRBD2 (5 bases). Per germline, CDR1 MNHNS and CDR2 SASEGT. The V end lost 1 base, the J end lost 3 bases, and 13 bases lay between the germline ends. The CDR3 sequence is 16 residues long. CDR3 in amino acids: CASSEDPPTSYNEQFF. DNA of the CDR3: TGTGCCAGCAGTGAAGACCCGCCAACTAGCTACAATGAGCAGTTCTTC.

This clone occurred a few times. The V and J genes are TRBV2 and TRBJ2-7, with D perhaps TRBD1 or TRBD2 (6 bases each). The CDR3 runs to 15 residues. Germline loops: CDR1 SNHLY, CDR2 FYNNEI. V was clipped by 8 bases and J by 0 bases, with 17 bases between them. As DNA, the CDR3 is TGTGCCAGCTGGTTAGGGGGGCAGAGCTCCTACGAGCAGTACTTC. Amino acid sequence: CASWLGGQSSYEQYF.

This clone was observed a few times. This sequence joins TRBV6-5 and TRBJ1-1, with 8 nucleotides matching TRBD1. Losses at the gene ends were 2 bases for V and 4 bases for J; bases not matched to a gene: 3. CDR1 MNHEY and CDR2 SVGAGI come from the germline V gene. The CDR3 is 14 amino acids. CDR3: CASSYAGGRTEAFF. The DNA for the CDR3 is TGTGCCAGCAGTTACGCAGGGGGCCGCACTGAAGCTTTCTTT.

CDR3 coding DNA: TGTGCCAGTAGTATGGCTAGCGGGGAACCTAGCACAGATACGCAGTATTTT. Protein: CASSMASGEPSTDTQYF. This chain connects TRBV19 to TRBJ2-3; TRBD2 matches at 9 bases. Trimming removed 3 bases from V and 0 bases from J; junction bases left unmatched: 7. Germline V gives CDR1 LNHDA, CDR2 SQIVND (reference sequence). This CDR3 is 17 amino acids long.

The J gene is TRBJ2-1, the V gene TRBV10-3, with 8 bases aligning to TRBD1. Germline assignment: CDR1 ENHRY and CDR2 SYGVKD. This CDR3 has 15 residues. V was clipped by 1 base and J by 8 bases; unmatched bases: 7. CDR3 DNA sequence: TGTGCCATCAGTGAGTTACGGACAGGGATGGATGAGCAGTTCTTC. As protein: CAISELRTGMDEQFF.

This clone was detected only once. The chain recombines TRBV29-1 with TRBJ1-1; possibly TRBD1 for D (6 bases). Germline values: CDR1 SQVTM, CDR2 ANQGSEA. With 7 bases removed from V and 0 bases from J, the gap between germline ends came to 15 bases. CDR3 length: 14 amino acids. CDR3 DNA sequence: TGCAGCGGATGGGGGGGGCTGTTGAACACTGAAGCTTTCTTT. It codes for CSGWGGLLNTEAFF.

The rearrangement uses TRBV9 and TRBJ2-1; 7 bases map to TRBD2. V lost 3 bases to trimming and J lost 6 bases; unmatched junction nucleotides: 12. This CDR3 comprises 16 residues. CDR1 SGDLS and CDR2 YYNGEE come from the germline V gene. For the CDR3, the DNA is TGTGCCAGCAGCGGAGGGTGGGGGGGGATTGCCAATGAGCAGTTCTTC. As protein: CASSGGWGGIANEQFF.

This clone was detected a few times. The chain links TRBV19 to TRBJ1-2; 7 bases map to TRBD1. The CDR3 covers 14 residues. Germline CDR1 LNHDA, CDR2 SQIVND (reference sequence). V lost 4 bases, J lost 5 bases, and 7 bases stayed unmatched. In nucleotides, the CDR3 is TGTGCCAGTAGTACATCGGGACAGACGTATGGCTACACCTTC. Amino acid sequence: CASSTSGQTYGYTF. Supplemented by reference TRBV19 and TRBJ1-2, the full variable domain reads DGGITQSPKYLFRKEGQNVTLSCEQNLNHDAMYWYRQDPGQGLRLIYYSQIVNDFQKGDIAEGYSVSREKKESFPLTVTSAQKNPTAFYLCASSTSGQTYGYTFGSGTRLTVV.

The V gene is TRBV2, the J gene TRBJ1-6; TRBD1 aligns across 7 bases. CDR3 length: 13 amino acids. Germline assignment: CDR1 SNHLY and CDR2 FYNNEI. V lost 6 bases to trimming and J lost 8 bases; unmatched junction nucleotides: 4. The CDR3 DNA follows: TGTGCCAGCAGGCGGGACAGAGATTCACCCCTCCACTTT. Translation: CASRRDRDSPLHF. Full variable domain (missing parts from reference TRBV2 and TRBJ1-6): EPEVTQTPSHQVTQMGQEVILRCVPISNHLYFYWYRQILGQKVEFLVSFYNNEISEKSEIFDDQFSVERPDGSNFTLKIRSTKLEDSAMYFCASRRDRDSPLHFGNGTRLTVT.

The genes are TRBV5-6 and TRBJ2-1, with D perhaps matching TRBD2 (6 bases). The CDR3 is 15 amino acids. CDR1 is SGHDT and CDR2 is YYEEEE in the germline V gene. V gave up 0 bases and J gave up 2 bases, with 9 bases separating them. DNA for the CDR3: TGTGCCAGCAGCTTGGGGTCGGGAGCCTACAATGAGCAGTTCTTC. Translation: CASSLGSGAYNEQFF.

This clone was detected a few times. The rearrangement links TRBV6-5 to TRBJ2-7; 7 bases map to TRBD2. This CDR3 region has 13 residues. Germline assignment: CDR1 MNHEY and CDR2 SVGAGI. V gave up 6 bases and J gave up 7 bases; unmatched junction bases: 9. DNA for the CDR3: TGTGCCAGCAGAAGCGGGGTTTCGTGGGAGCAGTACTTC. It is translated as CASRSGVSWEQYF.

CDR3 residues: CASSSGTVNTEAFF. CDR3 in DNA: TGTGCCAGCAGCTCCGGGACGGTAAACACTGAAGCTTTCTTT. This rearrangement joins TRBV11-2 to TRBJ1-1, with D possibly being TRBD1 (5 bases). V was cut by 4 bases and J by 2 bases, with 11 bases left in between. CDR1 and CDR2 (germline): SGHAT, FQNNGV. The CDR3 runs to 14 residues.

In its sample, this clone is medium-sized. This chain joins TRBV4-2 and TRBJ1-5; the D gene is possibly TRBD1 (6 bases). In germline, CDR1 is LGHNA, CDR2 YNFKEQ. Between the trimmed V and J ends, which lost 4 bases and 10 bases, there was a span of 17 bases. The CDR3 contains 14 residues. In DNA, the CDR3 is TGTGCCAGCAGCCCGTACCTACAGGGACCTCCCCAGCATTTT. It codes for CASSPYLQGPPQHF.

The chain links TRBV29-1 to TRBJ1-1; no clear D gene. Germline V gene sequence: CDR1 SQVTM, CDR2 ANQGSEA. This CDR3 comprises 12 residues. V dropped 5 bases and J dropped 1 base, with 8 bases sitting between them. CDR3 sequence (DNA): TGCAGCGTTTTTGACTGGAACACTGAAGCTTTCTTT. This translates into CSVFDWNTEAFF.

This sequence joins TRBV18 and TRBJ1-3; TRBD1 might be the D (5 bases). The CDR3 totals 16 residues. V was trimmed by 2 bases and J by 2 bases, leaving 13 bases between them. Germline CDR1 KGHSH, CDR2 LQKENI. This CDR3 is CASSPRGALTGNTIYF. As DNA, the CDR3 is TGTGCCAGCTCACCAAGGGGAGCTCTTACTGGAAACACCATATATTTT.

V gene TRBV7-2 combines with J gene TRBJ1-2; D is possibly TRBD1 (5 bases). The CDR3 totals 16 residues. Germline V gene data show CDR1 as SGHTA and CDR2 as FQGNSA. Between the trimmed V and J ends, which lost 6 bases and 4 bases, there was a span of 21 bases. The CDR3 bases are TGTGCCAGCAGTCCCGGGGCAGCGGAATATGGCTATGGCTACACCTTC. Residues: CASSPGAAEYGYGYTF.

This clone appeared a single time. This chain links TRBV10-3 with TRBJ2-2, with 9 bases fitting TRBD1. J gave up 6 bases and V 6 bases, and 5 bases lay outside the gene matches. CDR3 length: 14 residues. The germline CDR1 and CDR2 sequences are ENHRY and SYGVKD. CDR3 residues: CAIRRDRDSGELFF. CDR3 coding DNA: TGTGCCATCAGGCGGGACAGGGATTCCGGGGAGCTGTTTTTT.

This chain uses TRBV6-1 with TRBJ1-1; 7 bases align to TRBD1. With 7 bases clipped from V and 5 bases from J, the junction kept 10 bases outside the gene matches. The germline gives CDR1 MNHNS, CDR2 SASEGT. The CDR3 has 14 residues. The CDR3 sequence is CASTTTGFSTEAFF. CDR3 nucleotides: TGTGCCAGCACCACGACAGGGTTTAGTACTGAAGCTTTCTTT.

This chain uses TRBV5-1 with TRBJ2-1; D may be TRBD1 or TRBD2 (6 bases each). The CDR3 extends over 13 amino acids. V was cut by 6 bases and J by 3 bases, with 10 bases left in between. Germline V gives CDR1 SGHRS, CDR2 YFSETQ. As DNA, the CDR3 is TGCGCCAGCAAACAGGGAGGCTACAATGAGCAGTTCTTC. This encodes CASKQGGYNEQFF.